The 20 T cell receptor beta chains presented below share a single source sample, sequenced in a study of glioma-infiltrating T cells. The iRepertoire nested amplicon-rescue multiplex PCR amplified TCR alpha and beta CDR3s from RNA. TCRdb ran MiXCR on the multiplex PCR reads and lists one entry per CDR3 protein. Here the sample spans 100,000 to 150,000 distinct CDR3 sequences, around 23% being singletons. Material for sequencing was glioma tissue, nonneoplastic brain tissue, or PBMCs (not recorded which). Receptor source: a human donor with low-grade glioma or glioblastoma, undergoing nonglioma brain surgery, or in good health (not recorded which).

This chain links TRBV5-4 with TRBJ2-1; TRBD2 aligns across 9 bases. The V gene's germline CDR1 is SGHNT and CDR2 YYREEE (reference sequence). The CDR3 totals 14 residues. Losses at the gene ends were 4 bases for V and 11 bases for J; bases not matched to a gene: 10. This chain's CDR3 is CASSVSIAGAQQFF. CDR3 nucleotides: TGTGCCAGCAGCGTGTCTATAGCGGGGGCCCAGCAGTTCTTC.

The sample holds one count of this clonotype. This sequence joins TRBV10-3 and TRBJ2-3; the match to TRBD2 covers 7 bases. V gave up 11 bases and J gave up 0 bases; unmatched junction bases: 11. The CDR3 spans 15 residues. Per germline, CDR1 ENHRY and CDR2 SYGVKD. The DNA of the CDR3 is TGTGCCGCCCGAGGGAGAGCGGGGAGCACAGATACGCAGTATTTT. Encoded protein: CAARGRAGSTDTQYF.

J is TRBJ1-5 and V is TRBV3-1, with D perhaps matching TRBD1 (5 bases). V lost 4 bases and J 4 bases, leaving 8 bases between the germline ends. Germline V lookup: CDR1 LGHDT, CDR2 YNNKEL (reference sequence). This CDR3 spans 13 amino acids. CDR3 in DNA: TGTGCCAGCAGCCCCAGACAGAATCAGCCCCAGCATTTT. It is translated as CASSPRQNQPQHF.

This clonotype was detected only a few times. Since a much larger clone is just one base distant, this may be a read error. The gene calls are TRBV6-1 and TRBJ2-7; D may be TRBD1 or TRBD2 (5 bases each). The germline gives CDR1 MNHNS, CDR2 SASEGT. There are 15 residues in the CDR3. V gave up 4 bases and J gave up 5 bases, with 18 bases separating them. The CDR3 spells CASSGRGRAVHEQYV. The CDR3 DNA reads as TGTGCCAGCAGTGGCCGGGGCAGGGCTGTTCACGAGCAGTACGTC.

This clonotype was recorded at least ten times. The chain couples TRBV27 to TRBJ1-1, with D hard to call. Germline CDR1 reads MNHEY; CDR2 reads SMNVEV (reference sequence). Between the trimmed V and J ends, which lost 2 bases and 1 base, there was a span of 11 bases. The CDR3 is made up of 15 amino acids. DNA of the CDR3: TGTGCCAGCAGTTTAGGCCTACAAGGGAACACTGAAGCTTTCTTT. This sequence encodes CASSLGLQGNTEAFF.

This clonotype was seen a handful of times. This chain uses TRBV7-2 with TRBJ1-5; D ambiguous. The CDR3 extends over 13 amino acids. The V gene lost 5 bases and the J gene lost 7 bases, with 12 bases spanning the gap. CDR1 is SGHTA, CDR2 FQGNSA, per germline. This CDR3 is CASSPGIRQPQHF. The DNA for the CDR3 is TGTGCCAGCAGCCCGGGGATAAGGCAGCCCCAGCATTTT.

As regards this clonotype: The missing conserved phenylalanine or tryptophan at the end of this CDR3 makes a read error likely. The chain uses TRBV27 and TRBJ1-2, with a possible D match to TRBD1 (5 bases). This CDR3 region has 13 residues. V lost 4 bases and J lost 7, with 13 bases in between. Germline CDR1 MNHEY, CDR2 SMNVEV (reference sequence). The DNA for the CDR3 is TGTGCCAGCAGTTGGAGGGGACGGATTGGCTACACCCTC. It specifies CASSWRGRIGYTL.

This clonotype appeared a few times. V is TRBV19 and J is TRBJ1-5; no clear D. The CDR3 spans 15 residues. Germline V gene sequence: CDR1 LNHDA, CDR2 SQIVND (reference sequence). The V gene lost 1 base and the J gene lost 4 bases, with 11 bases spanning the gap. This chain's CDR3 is CASSIVLTRNQPQHF. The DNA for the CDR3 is TGTGCCAGTAGTATAGTGCTGACACGAAATCAGCCCCAGCATTTT.

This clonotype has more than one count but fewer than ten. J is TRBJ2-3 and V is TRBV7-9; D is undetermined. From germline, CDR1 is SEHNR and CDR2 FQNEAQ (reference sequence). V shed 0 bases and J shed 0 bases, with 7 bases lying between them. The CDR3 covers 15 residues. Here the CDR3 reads CASSLATTSTDTQYF. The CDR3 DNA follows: TGTGCCAGCAGCTTAGCCACGACCAGCACAGATACGCAGTATTTT.

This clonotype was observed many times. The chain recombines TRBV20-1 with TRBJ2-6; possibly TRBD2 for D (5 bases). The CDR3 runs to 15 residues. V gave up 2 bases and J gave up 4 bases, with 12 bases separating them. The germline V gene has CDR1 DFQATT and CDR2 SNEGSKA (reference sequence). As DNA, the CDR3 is TGCAGTGCTAGATCCCGTCCGGGGGGGGCCAACGTCCTGACTTTC. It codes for CSARSRPGGANVLTF.

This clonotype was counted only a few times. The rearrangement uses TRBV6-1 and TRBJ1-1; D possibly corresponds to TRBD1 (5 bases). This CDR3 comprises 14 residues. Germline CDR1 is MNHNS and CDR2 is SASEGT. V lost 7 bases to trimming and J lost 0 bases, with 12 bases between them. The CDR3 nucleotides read TGTGCCAGCACGTCTGGGGCCATGAACACTGAAGCTTTCTTT. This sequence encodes CASTSGAMNTEAFF.

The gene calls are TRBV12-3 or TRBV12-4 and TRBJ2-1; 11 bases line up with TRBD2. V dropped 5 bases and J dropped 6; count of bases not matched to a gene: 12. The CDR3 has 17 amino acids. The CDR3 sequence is CASSPPPSGGLTNEQFF. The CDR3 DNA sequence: TGTGCCAGCAGTCCGCCCCCTAGCGGGGGGCTAACCAATGAGCAGTTCTTC.

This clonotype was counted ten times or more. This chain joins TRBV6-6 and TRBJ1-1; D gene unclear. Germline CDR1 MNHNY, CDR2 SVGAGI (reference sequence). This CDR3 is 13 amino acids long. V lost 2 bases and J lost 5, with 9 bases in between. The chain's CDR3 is CASSYDPGTEAFF. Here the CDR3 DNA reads TGTGCCAGCAGTTACGACCCCGGTACTGAAGCTTTCTTT.

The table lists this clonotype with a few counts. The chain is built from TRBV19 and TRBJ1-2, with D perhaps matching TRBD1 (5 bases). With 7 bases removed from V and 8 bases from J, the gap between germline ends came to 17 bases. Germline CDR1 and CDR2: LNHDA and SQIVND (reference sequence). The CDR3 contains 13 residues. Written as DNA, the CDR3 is TGTGCCAGTACTCTGGACGGGGACCGCGGCTACACCTTC. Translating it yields CASTLDGDRGYTF.

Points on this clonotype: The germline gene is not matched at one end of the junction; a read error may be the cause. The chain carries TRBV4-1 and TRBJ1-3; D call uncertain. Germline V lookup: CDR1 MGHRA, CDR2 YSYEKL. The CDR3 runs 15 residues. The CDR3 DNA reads TGCGCCAGCAGCCAAGAACGGATCTCTGGAAACACCTTATATTTT. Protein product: CASSQERISGNTLYF.

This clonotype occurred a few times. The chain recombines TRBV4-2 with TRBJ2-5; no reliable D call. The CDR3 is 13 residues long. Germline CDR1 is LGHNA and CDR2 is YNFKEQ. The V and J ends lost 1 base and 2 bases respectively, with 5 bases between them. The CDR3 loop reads CASSQGSQETQYF. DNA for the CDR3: TGTGCCAGCAGCCAAGGTTCTCAAGAGACCCAGTACTTC.

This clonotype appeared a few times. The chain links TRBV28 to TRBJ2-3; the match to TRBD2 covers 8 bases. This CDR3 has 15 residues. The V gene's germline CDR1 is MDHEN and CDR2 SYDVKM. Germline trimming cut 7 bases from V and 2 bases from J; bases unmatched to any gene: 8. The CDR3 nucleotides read TGTGCCAGCACACCGGGGGGGGCAGACACAGATACGCAGTATTTT. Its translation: CASTPGGADTDTQYF.

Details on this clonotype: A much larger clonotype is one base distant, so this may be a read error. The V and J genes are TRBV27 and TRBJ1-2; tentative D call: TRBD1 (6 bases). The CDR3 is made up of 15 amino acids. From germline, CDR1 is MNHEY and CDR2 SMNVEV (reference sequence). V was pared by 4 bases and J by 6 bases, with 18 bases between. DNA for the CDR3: TGTGCCAGCAGTTCCGCGGGGGGCAGGGGTCATGGCTACACCTTC. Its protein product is CASSSAGGRGHGYTF.

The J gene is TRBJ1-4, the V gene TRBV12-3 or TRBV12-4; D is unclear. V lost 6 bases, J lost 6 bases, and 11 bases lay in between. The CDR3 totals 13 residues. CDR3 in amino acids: CASSPDTYEKLFF. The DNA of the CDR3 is TGTGCCAGCAGCCCCGACACCTATGAAAAACTGTTTTTT.

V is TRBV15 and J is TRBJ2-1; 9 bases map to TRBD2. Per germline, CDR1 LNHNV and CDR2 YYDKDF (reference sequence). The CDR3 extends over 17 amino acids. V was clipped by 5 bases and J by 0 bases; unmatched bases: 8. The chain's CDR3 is CATSVTAGGSSYNEQFF. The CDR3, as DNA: TGTGCCACCAGCGTCACAGCGGGGGGCAGCTCCTACAATGAGCAGTTCTTC.